This record concerns one TCR beta chain sequence. The data were produced by immunoSEQ multiplex PCR, yet TCRdb's version contains in-frame clones alone and is incomplete. The sample carries approximately 180,000 clones, about 91% recorded once. These data are taken from a study of blood T cell repertoires in COVID-19. J was trimmed by 4 bases and V by 4 bases; bases with no gene match: 7. Germline CDR1 reads SEHNR; CDR2 reads FQNEAQ (reference sequence). CDR3 size: 16 residues. The sample consisted of PBMCs or T cells enriched from blood (not recorded which). The TCR sequence derives from a woman between 40 and 55 years old with acute COVID-19. The chain has TRBV7-9 and TRBJ2-1, with 10 nucleotides matching TRBD2. The CDR3 bases are TGTGCCAGCAGCTACCTCCCTAGCGGGAGTTACAATGAGCAGTTCTTC. This encodes CASSYLPSGSYNEQFF.